This TCR beta chain was profiled in a study of shared clonotypes between healthy human individuals. Trimming left V 6 bases short and J 2 bases short, with 8 bases between. CDR1 is SNHLY and CDR2 is FYNNEI in the germline V gene. The CDR3 sequence is 12 residues long. Worth noting for this clone: The same CDR3 is also encoded by other DNA sequences in this sample.

Clones were read by immunoSEQ multiplex PCR, and TCRdb kept only the in-frame ones, dropping some. The sample has approximately 2,000,000 clones; about 90% are singletons. The donors, healthy adults who were HIV-negative, had experienced no recent acute infections or vaccinations. The chain links TRBV2 to TRBJ2-7; D remains ambiguous. Sequenced: naive CD4+ T cells from PBMCs. The subset denotes: CD45RA+ positively selected. This receptor was obtained from a man aged 18-30 years in good health. Some clones in this sample may be carry-over from other donors' samples. The CDR3 DNA reads TGTGCCAGCAGGGGTGGCCCCTACGAGCAGTACTTC. It codes for CASRGGPYEQYF.